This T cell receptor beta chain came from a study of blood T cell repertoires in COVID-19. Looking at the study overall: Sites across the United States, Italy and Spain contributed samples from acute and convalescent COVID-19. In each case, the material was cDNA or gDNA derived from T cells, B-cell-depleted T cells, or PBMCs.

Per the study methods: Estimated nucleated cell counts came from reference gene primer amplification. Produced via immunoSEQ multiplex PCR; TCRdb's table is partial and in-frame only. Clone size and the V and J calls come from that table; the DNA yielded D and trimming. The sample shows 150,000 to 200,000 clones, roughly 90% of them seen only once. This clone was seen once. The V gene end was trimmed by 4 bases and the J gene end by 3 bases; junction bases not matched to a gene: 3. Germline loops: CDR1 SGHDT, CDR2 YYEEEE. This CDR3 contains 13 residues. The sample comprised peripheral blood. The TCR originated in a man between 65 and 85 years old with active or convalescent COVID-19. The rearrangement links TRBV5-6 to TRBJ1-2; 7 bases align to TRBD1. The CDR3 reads CASSTGQYYGYTF. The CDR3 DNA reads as TGTGCCAGCAGCACGGGACAGTACTATGGCTACACCTTC.